The 13 T cell receptor beta chains below all came from one sample that was sequenced in a study of blood T cell repertoires in COVID-19. Sequencing was performed with immunoSEQ multiplex PCR; in TCRdb, only in-frame clones are kept and a portion is missing. The data show roughly 180,000 clones, about 83% seen once. The sample consisted of PBMCs or T cells enriched from blood (not recorded which). The receptors shown here come from a woman aged 30 to 39 who had recovered from COVID-19.

The chain uses TRBV2 and TRBJ2-7; D is perhaps TRBD1 (5 bases). Trimming removed 5 bases at V and 1 base at J, with 18 bases between. This CDR3 comprises 16 residues. CDR1 and CDR2 from the germline V gene are SNHLY and FYNNEI. In DNA, the CDR3 is TGTGCCAGCAGTAAGGATCGGACACTAAATTCCTACGAGCAGTACTTC. Translating gives CASSKDRTLNSYEQYF.

The genes are TRBV7-9 and TRBJ2-1; D not resolved. Deletions cut 5 bases from V and 4 bases from J, with 6 bases between. The germline CDR1 and CDR2 sequences are SEHNR and FQNEAQ (reference sequence). CDR3 size: 12 residues. The CDR3 coding sequence is TGTGCCAGCAGCCCCCTTTACAATGAGCAGTTCTTC. Translating gives CASSPLYNEQFF.

The gene calls are TRBV9 and TRBJ2-1; D gene ambiguous. The CDR3 has 14 residues. V was cut by 3 bases and J by 2 bases, with 9 bases left in between. Germline values: CDR1 SGDLS, CDR2 YYNGEE. CDR3 sequence: CASSAESPYNEQFF. DNA for the CDR3: TGTGCCAGCAGCGCCGAGTCGCCCTACAATGAGCAGTTCTTC.

The chain uses TRBV18 and TRBJ1-1; a weak D match, TRBD1 (6 bases). The germline gives CDR1 KGHSH, CDR2 LQKENI. This CDR3 has 16 amino acids. Trimming took off 1 base at V and 1 base at J, with 13 bases between the two ends. The CDR3 loop reads CASSPLGGRRNTEAFF. The DNA for the CDR3 is TGTGCCAGCTCACCACTCGGGGGGCGGAGGAACACTGAAGCTTTCTTT.

The V and J genes are TRBV27 and TRBJ2-1, with 10 nucleotides matching TRBD2. This CDR3 has 15 residues. Germline CDR1 and CDR2: MNHEY and SMNVEV (reference sequence). Germline trimming cut 2 bases from V and 3 bases from J; bases unmatched to any gene: 1. The CDR3 DNA sequence: TGTGCCAGCAGTTTAGCTAGCGGGAGCTACAATGAGCAGTTCTTC. Protein: CASSLASGSYNEQFF.

The chain couples TRBV15 to TRBJ2-1, with D possibly TRBD2 on 6 matching bases. This CDR3 spans 16 amino acids. Per the germline V gene, CDR1 is LNHNV and CDR2 is YYDKDF (reference sequence). The V gene lost 2 bases and the J gene lost 0 bases, with 11 bases spanning the gap. The CDR3 region is CATSRPSVSSYNEQFF. The DNA of the CDR3 is TGTGCCACCAGCAGACCTAGCGTAAGCTCCTACAATGAGCAGTTCTTC.

The genes are TRBV2 and TRBJ2-5, with D perhaps matching TRBD1 (6 bases). V gave up 4 bases and J gave up 2 bases, with 11 bases separating them. Germline V lookup: CDR1 SNHLY, CDR2 FYNNEI. There are 14 residues in the CDR3. The CDR3 is CASSGTASQETQYF. CDR3 in DNA: TGTGCCAGCAGTGGGACAGCAAGTCAAGAGACCCAGTACTTC.

This clone was observed once. This chain links TRBV19 with TRBJ1-2; TRBD1 matches 7 bases. This CDR3 contains 13 residues. Germline V gives CDR1 LNHDA, CDR2 SQIVND (reference sequence). V trimming: 4 bases; J trimming: 5 bases; junction bases outside the gene matches: 4. CDR3 DNA: TGTGCCAGTAGTAGCGACAGGGTATATGGCTACACCTTC. The encoded protein is CASSSDRVYGYTF.

The chain has TRBV5-1 and TRBJ2-3; D might be TRBD1 (6 bases). The V and J ends lost 0 bases and 2 bases respectively, with 10 bases between them. The germline CDR1 and CDR2 sequences are SGHRS and YFSETQ. The CDR3 sequence is 15 residues long. The CDR3 sequence is CASSLAGQTTDTQYF. The CDR3 DNA follows: TGCGCCAGCAGCTTGGCCGGACAGACCACAGATACGCAGTATTTT.

In this sample, this clone turned up once. V and J are TRBV7-8 and TRBJ2-3, with D unclear. The CDR3 totals 15 residues. Deletions cut 3 bases from V and 0 bases from J, with 10 bases between. Germline V gene data show CDR1 as SGHVS and CDR2 as FQNEAQ. CDR3 sequence (DNA): TGTGCCAGCAGCTTGAGTTCTACTAGCACAGATACGCAGTATTTT. It specifies CASSLSSTSTDTQYF.

The V call is TRBV19, the J call TRBJ2-1, with 8 positions matching TRBD2. CDR3 length: 16 residues. Trimming at V came to 3 bases and at J to 4 bases, leaving 8 bases not matched to a gene. Germline values: CDR1 LNHDA, CDR2 SQIVND (reference sequence). CDR3 sequence reads: CASSIGAGVQYNEQFF. CDR3 in DNA: TGTGCCAGTAGTATTGGAGCGGGAGTTCAGTACAATGAGCAGTTCTTC. Together with reference TRBV19 and TRBJ2-1, the CDR3 gives the full variable domain: DGGITQSPKYLFRKEGQNVTLSCEQNLNHDAMYWYRQDPGQGLRLIYYSQIVNDFQKGDIAEGYSVSREKKESFPLTVTSAQKNPTAFYLCASSIGAGVQYNEQFFGPGTRLTVL.

The chain recombines TRBV2 with TRBJ2-2, with TRBD2 identical over 7 bases. V shed 6 bases, J shed 2 bases, and the junction held 6 bases outside the gene matches. The CDR3 consists of 15 residues. In germline, CDR1 is SNHLY, CDR2 FYNNEI. CDR3 protein: CASRTTSRNTGELFF. The CDR3 coding sequence is TGTGCCAGCAGGACGACTAGCAGAAACACCGGGGAGCTGTTTTTT.

This chain joins TRBV28 and TRBJ1-1; D perhaps matches TRBD1 (6 bases). V lost 6 bases and J lost 7, with 18 bases in between. Germline CDR1 reads MDHEN; CDR2 reads SYDVKM. The CDR3 sequence is 14 residues long. CDR3 DNA sequence: TGTGCCAGCAGCCGGGACACCGGTGGGGGTGAAGCTTTCTTT. It codes for CASSRDTGGGEAFF. Filled out from reference TRBV28 and TRBJ1-1, the complete variable domain reads DVKVTQSSRYLVKRTGEKVFLECVQDMDHENMFWYRQDPGLGLRLIYFSYDVKMKEKGDIPEGYSVSREKKERFSLILESASTNQTSMYLCASSRDTGGGEAFFGQGTRLTVV.